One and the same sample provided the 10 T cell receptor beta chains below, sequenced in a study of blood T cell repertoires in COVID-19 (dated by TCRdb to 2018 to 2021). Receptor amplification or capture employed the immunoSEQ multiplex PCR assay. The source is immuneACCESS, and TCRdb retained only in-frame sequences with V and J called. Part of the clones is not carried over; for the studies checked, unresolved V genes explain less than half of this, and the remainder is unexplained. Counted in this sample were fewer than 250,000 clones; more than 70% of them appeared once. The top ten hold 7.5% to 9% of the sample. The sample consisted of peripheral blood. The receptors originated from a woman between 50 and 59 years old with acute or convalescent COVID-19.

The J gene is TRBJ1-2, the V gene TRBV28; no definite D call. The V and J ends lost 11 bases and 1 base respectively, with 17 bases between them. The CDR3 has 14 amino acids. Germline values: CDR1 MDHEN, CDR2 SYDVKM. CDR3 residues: CAGTTGIVNYGYTF. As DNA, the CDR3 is TGTGCCGGAACAACGGGTATAGTTAACTATGGCTACACCTTC.

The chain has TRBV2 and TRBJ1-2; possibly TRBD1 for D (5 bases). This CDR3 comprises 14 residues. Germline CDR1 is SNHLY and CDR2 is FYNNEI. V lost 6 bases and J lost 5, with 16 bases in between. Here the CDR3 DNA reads TGTGCCAGCAGGGCACAGGCCCTAGGGTATGGCTACACCTTC. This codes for CASRAQALGYGYTF.

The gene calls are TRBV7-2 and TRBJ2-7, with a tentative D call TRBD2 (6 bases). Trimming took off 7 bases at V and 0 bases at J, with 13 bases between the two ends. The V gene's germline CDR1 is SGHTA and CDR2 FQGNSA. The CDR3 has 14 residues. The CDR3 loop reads CASTKAGSSYEQYF. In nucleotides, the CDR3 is TGTGCCAGCACCAAGGCGGGGAGCTCCTACGAGCAGTACTTC.

DNA for the CDR3: TGTGCCAGTAGTTTACAGGGGTCTCACACTGAAGCTTTCTTT. It specifies CASSLQGSHTEAFF. The chain has TRBV19 and TRBJ1-1; 7 bases fit TRBD1. The CDR3 contains 14 residues. After removal of 5 bases from V and 3 bases from J, the junction contained 6 bases not matched to a gene. Per the germline V gene, CDR1 is LNHDA and CDR2 is SQIVND (reference sequence).

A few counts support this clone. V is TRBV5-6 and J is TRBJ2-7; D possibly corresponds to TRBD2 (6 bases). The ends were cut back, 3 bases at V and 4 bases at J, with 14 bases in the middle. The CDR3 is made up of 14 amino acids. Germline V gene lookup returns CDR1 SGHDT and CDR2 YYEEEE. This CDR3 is CASSSRDFLYEQYF. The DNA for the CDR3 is TGTGCCAGCAGCTCCCGGGACTTCCTTTACGAGCAGTACTTC.

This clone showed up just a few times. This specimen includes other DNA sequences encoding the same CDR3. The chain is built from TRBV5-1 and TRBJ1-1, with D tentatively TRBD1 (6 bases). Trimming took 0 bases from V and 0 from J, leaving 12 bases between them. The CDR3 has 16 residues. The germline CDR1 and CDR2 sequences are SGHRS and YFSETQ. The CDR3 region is CASSLGQVYMNTEAFF. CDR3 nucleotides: TGCGCCAGCAGCTTGGGACAGGTCTACATGAACACTGAAGCTTTCTTT.

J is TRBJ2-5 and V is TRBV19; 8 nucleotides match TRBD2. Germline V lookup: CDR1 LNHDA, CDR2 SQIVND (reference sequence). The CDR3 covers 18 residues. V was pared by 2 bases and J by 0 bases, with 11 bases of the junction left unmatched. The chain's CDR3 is CASSIFSPGGAYQETQYF. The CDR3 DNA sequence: TGTGCCAGTAGTATATTTTCCCCGGGAGGGGCTTACCAAGAGACCCAGTACTTC.

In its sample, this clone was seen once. The CDR3 nucleotides are TGTGCCAGCAGTTTTAGTTCGTTTACGCCCAATGAGCAGTTCTTC. Translating it yields CASSFSSFTPNEQFF. The J gene is TRBJ2-1, the V gene TRBV6-5; no firm D call. Germline CDR1 reads MNHEY; CDR2 reads SVGAGI. The CDR3 runs to 15 residues. The V and J ends lost 4 bases and 6 bases respectively, with 16 bases between them.

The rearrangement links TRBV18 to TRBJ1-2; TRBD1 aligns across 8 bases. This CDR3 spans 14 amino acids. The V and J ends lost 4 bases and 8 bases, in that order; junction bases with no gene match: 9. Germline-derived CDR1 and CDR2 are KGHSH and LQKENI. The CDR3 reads CASSQDQGARGYTF. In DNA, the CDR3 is TGTGCCAGCTCACAAGATCAGGGGGCGCGCGGCTACACCTTC.

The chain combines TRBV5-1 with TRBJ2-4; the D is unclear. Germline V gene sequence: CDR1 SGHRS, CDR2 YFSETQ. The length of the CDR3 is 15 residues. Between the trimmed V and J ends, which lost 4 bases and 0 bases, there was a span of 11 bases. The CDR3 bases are TGCGCCAGCAGCCCGCAGGAATTAGCCAAAAACATTCAGTACTTC. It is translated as CASSPQELAKNIQYF.